Listed below are T cell receptor beta chains from one sample, sequenced in a study of blood T cell repertoires in COVID-19. Profiled with immunoSEQ multiplex PCR; TCRdb holds only in-frame clones, not every one. The data show tens of thousands of clones, less than 95% seen once. Specimen: peripheral blood. The source of these receptors is a human donor with active COVID-19. The donor label of this sample is uncertain. Each CDR3 is given with its conserved first and last residue. The D gene is left open where the match is weak. For some rows the clone size is stated as once, few or many, or as a class when expanded; others skip it.

d_call: .
clone_size: .
j_call: TRBJ2-1
v_call: TRBV5-1
cdr3_nt: TGCGCCAGCAGCCACCCGCGGGGGCGGGTGCACAATGAGCAGTTCTTC
cdr3_aa: CASSHPRGRVHNEQFF

d_call: TRBD1
clone_size: .
j_call: TRBJ2-5
v_call: TRBV2
cdr3_nt: TGTGCCAGCAGTACAGGGGTAGAGACCCAGTACTTC
cdr3_aa: CASSTGVETQYF

d_call: TRBD1
clone_size: .
j_call: TRBJ2-3
v_call: TRBV12-5
cdr3_nt: TGTGCTAGTGGTGCCGGGGACAGGGTAAAAGATACGCAGTATTTT
cdr3_aa: CASGAGDRVKDTQYF

d_call: TRBD1
clone_size: .
j_call: TRBJ1-5
v_call: TRBV18
cdr3_nt: TGTGCCAGCTCACCCTTGGGGACAGGAATAGGTCAGCCCCAGCATTTT
cdr3_aa: CASSPLGTGIGQPQHF

d_call: TRBD1
clone_size: .
j_call: TRBJ2-3
v_call: TRBV7-9
cdr3_nt: TGTGCCAGCAGCTCGGACAGGACAAGCACAGATACGCAGTATTTT
cdr3_aa: CASSSDRTSTDTQYF

d_call: .
clone_size: once
j_call: TRBJ1-4
v_call: TRBV6-1
cdr3_nt: TGTGCCAGCAGTGAAGGGACTGCAACTAATGAAAAACTGTTTTTT
cdr3_aa: CASSEGTATNEKLFF

d_call: TRBD2
clone_size: .
j_call: TRBJ2-3
v_call: TRBV29-1
cdr3_nt: TGCAGCGGTGGGACTAGCGGGGGGTCAGATACGCAGTATTTT
cdr3_aa: CSGGTSGGSDTQYF

d_call: TRBD1
clone_size: .
j_call: TRBJ1-2
v_call: TRBV7-2
cdr3_nt: TGTGCCAGCAGCTTAGGGACAGGCGTCTATGGCTACACCTTC
cdr3_aa: CASSLGTGVYGYTF

d_call: .
clone_size: .
j_call: TRBJ1-3
v_call: TRBV6-5
cdr3_nt: TGTGCCAGCAGTTACTCAGATACGGGGGGAAACACCATATATTTT
cdr3_aa: CASSYSDTGGNTIYF

d_call: TRBD1
clone_size: .
j_call: TRBJ2-2
v_call: TRBV12-5
cdr3_nt: TGTGCTAGTGGTTTGGGGACAGGGATGGGCGCCGGGGAGCTGTTTTTT
cdr3_aa: CASGLGTGMGAGELFF

d_call: TRBD1
clone_size: .
j_call: TRBJ2-3
v_call: TRBV5-6
cdr3_nt: TGTGCCAGCAGTTACGCGGGACAGGGGGCAGATACGCAGTATTTT
cdr3_aa: CASSYAGQGADTQYF

d_call: TRBD1
clone_size: .
j_call: TRBJ2-2
v_call: TRBV5-1
cdr3_nt: TGCGCCAGCTCCGGGACAGGGGGCGTAGGCACCGGGGAGCTGTTTTTT
cdr3_aa: CASSGTGGVGTGELFF

d_call: .
clone_size: .
j_call: TRBJ1-3
v_call: TRBV5-1
cdr3_nt: TGCGCCAGCAGCACCGGAGCCTTTGGGAGAGGAAACACCATATATTTT
cdr3_aa: CASSTGAFGRGNTIYF

d_call: TRBD2
clone_size: .
j_call: TRBJ2-7
v_call: TRBV7-2
cdr3_nt: TGTGCCAGCAGCTCCAGCCGGGAGGTCGCGCAGTACTTC
cdr3_aa: CASSSSREVAQYF

d_call: .
clone_size: .
j_call: TRBJ2-7
v_call: TRBV7-6
cdr3_nt: TGTGCCAGCAGCCAGACGACAGCTGCCTCCTACGAGCAGTACTTC
cdr3_aa: CASSQTTAASYEQYF

d_call: TRBD1
clone_size: .
j_call: TRBJ2-5
v_call: TRBV5-1
cdr3_nt: TGCGCCAGCAGCCCGACAGGGACACAAGAGACCCAGTACTTC
cdr3_aa: CASSPTGTQETQYF

d_call: .
clone_size: .
j_call: TRBJ2-3
v_call: TRBV18
cdr3_nt: TGTGCCAGCTCACCCCTTAGCACAGATACGCAGTATTTT
cdr3_aa: CASSPLSTDTQYF

d_call: TRBD1
clone_size: .
j_call: TRBJ2-5
v_call: TRBV7-2
cdr3_nt: TGTGCCAGCAGCCCTCGGACAGGGGGGTATGAGACCCAGTACTTC
cdr3_aa: CASSPRTGGYETQYF

d_call: TRBD1
clone_size: .
j_call: TRBJ1-1
v_call: TRBV27
cdr3_nt: TGTGCCAGCAAGACGACAGGGGCAAAATACACTGAAGCTTTCTTT
cdr3_aa: CASKTTGAKYTEAFF

d_call: TRBD1
clone_size: .
j_call: TRBJ1-4
v_call: TRBV7-9
cdr3_nt: TGTGCCAGCAGCTCGACAGGGCGGGAAAAACTGTTTTTT
cdr3_aa: CASSSTGREKLFF

d_call: TRBD2
clone_size: .
j_call: TRBJ2-2
v_call: TRBV5-4
cdr3_nt: TGTGCCAGCAGTTTATTAGCGGGGGGGCTCGCCGGGGAGCTGTTTTTT
cdr3_aa: CASSLLAGGLAGELFF

d_call: TRBD1
clone_size: .
j_call: TRBJ2-3
v_call: TRBV5-1
cdr3_nt: TGCGCCAGCAGCTTCGGACAGGGGGCGCTTACAGATACGCAGTATTTT
cdr3_aa: CASSFGQGALTDTQYF

d_call: TRBD2
clone_size: .
j_call: TRBJ2-2
v_call: TRBV6-2/TRBV6-3
cdr3_nt: TGTGCCAGCAGTCCCGGACTAGCGGGGGCCTCCAACACCGGGGAGCTGTTTTTT
cdr3_aa: CASSPGLAGASNTGELFF

d_call: TRBD1
clone_size: .
j_call: TRBJ1-2
v_call: TRBV4-2
cdr3_nt: TGTGCCAGCAGCCAAGATCCAGGGGGCAACTATGGCTACACCTTC
cdr3_aa: CASSQDPGGNYGYTF

d_call: TRBD1
clone_size: .
j_call: TRBJ1-5
v_call: TRBV7-9
cdr3_nt: TGTGCCAGCAGCTTAACCCGGGGACAGAATAGCAATCAGCCCCAGCATTTT
cdr3_aa: CASSLTRGQNSNQPQHF

d_call: .
clone_size: .
j_call: TRBJ2-5
v_call: TRBV4-3
cdr3_nt: TGCGCCAGCAGCCAAGTTGTGTTCCCGGGAGAGACCCAGTACTTC
cdr3_aa: CASSQVVFPGETQYF

d_call: TRBD1
clone_size: .
j_call: TRBJ2-2
v_call: TRBV5-1
cdr3_nt: TGCGCCAGCAGCTTACCATCGGGGACAGGGGGCAACACCGGGGAGCTGTTTTTT
cdr3_aa: CASSLPSGTGGNTGELFF

d_call: TRBD1
clone_size: .
j_call: TRBJ1-4
v_call: TRBV6-5
cdr3_nt: TGTGCCAGCGGCAGGGGGTCAACTAATGAAAAACTGTTTTTT
cdr3_aa: CASGRGSTNEKLFF

d_call: TRBD2
clone_size: .
j_call: TRBJ2-5
v_call: TRBV19
cdr3_nt: TGTGCCAGTAGTTGGGGAGGGCTCCAAGAGACCCAGTACTTC
cdr3_aa: CASSWGGLQETQYF

d_call: TRBD2
clone_size: .
j_call: TRBJ2-5
v_call: TRBV5-6
cdr3_nt: TGTGCCAGCAGCCCCGGACTAGCGGGGGGCTCAGAGACCCAGTACTTC
cdr3_aa: CASSPGLAGGSETQYF

d_call: .
clone_size: .
j_call: TRBJ1-2
v_call: TRBV5-4
cdr3_nt: TGTGCCAGCAGCCTTGGACAGAGGTATGGCTACACCTTC
cdr3_aa: CASSLGQRYGYTF

d_call: TRBD1
clone_size: .
j_call: TRBJ1-3
v_call: TRBV6-5
cdr3_nt: TGTGCCAGCAGCCCGACAGGGGGGAGTGGAAACACCATATATTTT
cdr3_aa: CASSPTGGSGNTIYF

d_call: .
clone_size: .
j_call: TRBJ2-5
v_call: TRBV7-2
cdr3_nt: TGTGCCAGCAGCTCCGGGGGTTTAGGCAGGGATCGAGAGACCCAGTACTTC
cdr3_aa: CASSSGGLGRDRETQYF

d_call: .
clone_size: .
j_call: TRBJ1-4
v_call: TRBV4-2
cdr3_nt: TGTGCCAGCAGCCAAGGTGGGCCAGAGGAAAAACTGTTTTTT
cdr3_aa: CASSQGGPEEKLFF

d_call: TRBD2
clone_size: .
j_call: TRBJ2-5
v_call: TRBV29-1
cdr3_nt: TGCAGCGTTGAAAGGCGGGGGGGACGAGAGACCCAGTACTTC
cdr3_aa: CSVERRGGRETQYF

d_call: .
clone_size: .
j_call: TRBJ2-5
v_call: TRBV11-2
cdr3_nt: TGTGCCAGCAGCTCGACGGAGGGGGAGACCCAGTACTTC
cdr3_aa: CASSSTEGETQYF

d_call: TRBD1
clone_size: .
j_call: TRBJ2-3
v_call: TRBV19
cdr3_nt: TGTGCCAGTAATAACAGGGGGCCAAGCACAGATACGCAGTATTTT
cdr3_aa: CASNNRGPSTDTQYF

d_call: TRBD1
clone_size: .
j_call: TRBJ2-3
v_call: TRBV19
cdr3_nt: TGTGCCAGTAGTACCGGGACAGGGGGCACAGATACGCAGTATTTT
cdr3_aa: CASSTGTGGTDTQYF

d_call: .
clone_size: .
j_call: TRBJ2-7
v_call: TRBV6-2/TRBV6-3
cdr3_nt: TGTGCCAGCAGTTCCCGGCCAGCGTACGAGCAGTACTTC
cdr3_aa: CASSSRPAYEQYF

d_call: TRBD2
clone_size: .
j_call: TRBJ2-1
v_call: TRBV27
cdr3_nt: TGTGCCAGCAGTTTACTAGCGGGGGGGCACAATGAGCAGTTCTTC
cdr3_aa: CASSLLAGGHNEQFF

d_call: .
clone_size: .
j_call: TRBJ2-2
v_call: TRBV27
cdr3_nt: TGTGCCAGCAGTTTGGAGCACAGGGCGCGCGGCACCGGGGAGCTGTTTTTT
cdr3_aa: CASSLEHRARGTGELFF

d_call: TRBD1
clone_size: .
j_call: TRBJ1-6
v_call: TRBV10-3
cdr3_nt: TGTGCCATCAGTGCGACAGGGGCGGATTCACCCCTCCACTTT
cdr3_aa: CAISATGADSPLHF

d_call: TRBD2
clone_size: .
j_call: TRBJ2-7
v_call: TRBV28
cdr3_nt: TGTGCCAGCACCAATCCTTGGGGGGGATCCTACGAGCAGTACTTC
cdr3_aa: CASTNPWGGSYEQYF

d_call: .
clone_size: .
j_call: TRBJ2-2
v_call: TRBV2
cdr3_nt: TGTGCCAGCAGTGGAGGCAGATCCACCGGGGAGCTGTTTTTT
cdr3_aa: CASSGGRSTGELFF